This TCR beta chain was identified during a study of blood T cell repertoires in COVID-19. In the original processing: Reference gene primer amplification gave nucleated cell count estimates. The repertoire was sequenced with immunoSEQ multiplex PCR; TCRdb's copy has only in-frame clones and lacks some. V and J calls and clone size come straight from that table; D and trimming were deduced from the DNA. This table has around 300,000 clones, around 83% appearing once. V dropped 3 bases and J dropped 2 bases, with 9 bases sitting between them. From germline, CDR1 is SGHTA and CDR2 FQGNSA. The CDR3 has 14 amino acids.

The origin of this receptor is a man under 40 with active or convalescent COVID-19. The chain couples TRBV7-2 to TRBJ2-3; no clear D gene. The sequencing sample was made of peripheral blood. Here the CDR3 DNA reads TGTGCCAGCAGCTTCTGGGCCAACACAGATACGCAGTATTTT. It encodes CASSFWANTDTQYF.